Detailed here is one TCR beta chain. These data come from a study of blood T cell repertoires in COVID-19. Study-wide context: Donors in the United States, Italy and Spain gave samples during acute or convalescent COVID-19. Nucleic acid was either cDNA or gDNA, and it came from T cells, B-cell-depleted T cells, or PBMCs.

TCRdb's table, derived via immunoSEQ multiplex PCR, lists solely in-frame clones and lacks some. The profile shows 250,000 or so clones, approximately 87% of them singletons. V shed 3 bases and J shed 4 bases, with 12 bases lying between them. Looked up from germline, CDR1 is SGDLS and CDR2 is YYNGEE. CDR3 length: 14 amino acids. This receptor was taken from a man in his 60s with acute or convalescent COVID-19. The sequenced sample consisted of peripheral blood. The V gene is TRBV9, the J gene TRBJ2-3, with D possibly being TRBD2 (6 bases). The CDR3 reads CASSAREFADTQYF. DNA of the CDR3: TGTGCCAGCAGCGCTCGGGAGTTCGCAGATACGCAGTATTTT.